Each of the 11 T cell receptor beta chains below was sequenced from the same sample in a study of CD8 T cells in ankylosing spondylitis. MiXCR, run by TCRdb on the 5' RACE reads, gives a single entry per CDR3 protein. This sample carries about 150,000 distinct CDR3 sequences, about a third of them seen once, and the ten largest clones take 6%. The sequenced sample consisted of synovial fluid, either unsorted or a sorted T cell fraction (not recorded which). The receptors stem from a male donor with ankylosing spondylitis.

The chain employs TRBV18 and TRBJ1-1; D gene unclear. CDR1 is KGHSH, CDR2 LQKENI, per germline. With 5 bases removed from V and 10 bases from J, the gap between germline ends came to 14 bases. The CDR3 is made up of 12 amino acids. CDR3 sequence reads: CASSFNGESAFF. The CDR3 DNA reads TGTGCCAGCTCATTTAACGGTGAATCAGCTTTCTTT.

Concerning this clonotype itself: Because it lacks the conserved phenylalanine or tryptophan at the end, this CDR3 is likely a read error. No DNA is shown, since the ends of the CDR3 on it are uncertain; the CDR3 is the one TCRdb lists. The CDR3 sequence: CASSEEGAQLY. V gene TRBV2 combines with J gene TRBJ1-4; whether TRBD1, the table's D call, matches the DNA was not checked. Germline-derived CDR1 and CDR2 are SNHLY and FYNNEI. With termini counted, the CDR3 has 11 amino acids.

The CDR3, as DNA: TGCGCCAGCCAAGTCCGCCCGGCCTACAATGAGCAGTTCTTC. Protein product: CASQVRPAYNEQFF. The J gene is TRBJ2-1, the V gene TRBV5-1; D is ambiguous. Germline V CDR1 and CDR2: SGHRS, YFSETQ. The V and J ends lost 7 bases and 2 bases respectively, with 13 bases between them. The CDR3 is 14 amino acids.

This clonotype was observed at least ten times. The rearrangement links TRBV11-2 to TRBJ1-1; D is uncertain. The germline V gene has CDR1 SGHAT and CDR2 FQNNGV. The V end lost 4 bases, the J end lost 8 bases, and 5 bases lay between the germline ends. The CDR3 is 10 amino acids. The CDR3: CASSSTEAFF. CDR3 DNA: TGTGCCAGCAGCTCCACAGAAGCTTTCTTT.

This clonotype appeared many times. CDR3 loop: CASSLLAANTEAFF. CDR3 in DNA: TGCGCCAGCAGCTTGTTGGCGGCTAACACTGAAGCTTTCTTT. This chain links TRBV5-1 with TRBJ1-1, with D unclear. CDR3 length equals 14 residues. Germline V gene lookup returns CDR1 SGHRS and CDR2 YFSETQ. Deletions cut 1 base from V and 2 bases from J, with 9 bases between. Full variable domain (rest looked up from reference TRBV5-1 and TRBJ1-1): KAGVTQTPRYLIKTRGQQVTLSCSPISGHRSVSWYQQTPGQGLQFLFEYFSETQRNKGNFPGRFSGRQFSNSRSEMNVSTLELGDSALYLCASSLLAANTEAFFGQGTRLTVV.

This clonotype came up many times. This sequence joins TRBV6-1 and TRBJ1-2, with D maybe TRBD1 (6 bases). The CDR3 runs 14 residues. V was cut by 7 bases and J by 2 bases, with 14 bases left in between. Germline lookup yields CDR1 MNHNS and CDR2 SASEGT. CDR3 protein: CASKTDRRNYGYTF. In nucleotides, the CDR3 is TGTGCCAGCAAAACCGACAGGAGAAACTATGGCTACACCTTC.

V is TRBV14 and J is TRBJ1-3, with TRBD1 as a possible D gene (5 bases). The CDR3 is 16 amino acids. The V end was cut by 1 base, the J end by 0 bases, with 10 bases between. Germline values: CDR1 SGHDN, CDR2 FVKESK. The CDR3 spells CASSQARGFSGNTIYF. CDR3 in DNA: TGTGCCAGCAGCCAAGCGAGGGGCTTCTCTGGAAACACCATATATTTT.

The chain has TRBV28 and TRBJ1-4; 9 bases line up with TRBD1. J lost 7 bases, V lost 4 bases, and 13 bases had no gene match. This CDR3 spans 17 amino acids. CDR1 is MDHEN, CDR2 SYDVKM, per germline. The DNA for the CDR3 is TGTGCCAGCAGTTCCGGGACAGGGCCGTTTGGGGGTGAAAAACTGTTTTTT. This gives the protein CASSSGTGPFGGEKLFF.

The chain carries TRBV28 and TRBJ1-2; D gene unclear. Per germline, CDR1 MDHEN and CDR2 SYDVKM. Trimming took 6 bases from V and 2 from J, leaving 4 bases between them. This CDR3 contains 11 residues. In nucleotides, the CDR3 is TGTGCCAGCAGCGTGAACTATGGCTACACCTTC. It yields the protein CASSVNYGYTF.

This clonotype was detected a few times. This sequence joins TRBV2 and TRBJ1-5, with 7 nucleotides matching TRBD1. V gave up 6 bases and J gave up 6 bases; unmatched junction bases: 17. The CDR3 length is 17 residues. CDR1 and CDR2 from the germline V gene are SNHLY and FYNNEI. This chain's CDR3 is CASSFTPTGSGAQPQHF. CDR3 in DNA: TGTGCCAGCAGCTTTACTCCGACAGGGAGCGGCGCTCAGCCCCAGCATTTT. The full variable domain, with the rest looked up from reference TRBV2 and TRBJ1-5, is EPEVTQTPSHQVTQMGQEVILRCVPISNHLYFYWYRQILGQKVEFLVSFYNNEISEKSEIFDDQFSVERPDGSNFTLKIRSTKLEDSAMYFCASSFTPTGSGAQPQHFGDGTRLSIL.

This clonotype was picked up a small number of times. The chain uses TRBV12-3 or TRBV12-4 and TRBJ2-1, with 8 bases aligning to TRBD2. The CDR3 has 14 residues. V shed 2 bases, J shed 4 bases, and the junction held 1 base outside the gene matches. CDR3 loop: CASSLLAGYNEQFF. For the CDR3, the DNA is TGTGCCAGCAGTTTACTAGCGGGTTACAATGAGCAGTTCTTC.